This entry lists 13 T cell receptor beta chains sequenced from one sample in a study of T cells in Graves' hyperthyroidism and ophthalmopathy (dated by TCRdb to about 2019). Library preparation employed multiplex PCR. The instrument was an Illumina HiSeq 2000. Amplification of TCR beta CDR3 regions was carried out from RNA transcripts. The TCR CDR3 was subjected to a first round of RT-PCR using the HTBI primer set and the Qiagen OneStep RT-PCR kit. TCRdb handled the public reads itself, with Q25 trimming in fastp and clone calling in MiXCR, and kept productive beta chains. Duplicate CDR3 protein sequences are folded into a single record with the most common DNA and genes. The sample contains about 600,000 distinct CDR3 sequences, about 14% of them found a single time. The ten largest make up less than 9% of the sample. The specimen was blood. The source is a woman under 30 with Graves' ophthalmopathy.

This clonotype has just a few counts. The chain uses TRBV11-2 and TRBJ1-3; 9 bases match TRBD1. V lost 4 bases to trimming and J lost 4 bases; unmatched junction nucleotides: 5. Germline assignment: CDR1 SGHAT and CDR2 FQNNGV. The CDR3 runs to 15 residues. The CDR3 coding sequence is TGTGCCAGCAGCTCCAGGACAGGGGCCGGAAACACCATATATTTT. This translates into CASSSRTGAGNTIYF.

This clonotype was seen ten or more times. The genes are TRBV28 and TRBJ1-4; the match to TRBD1 covers 7 bases. The V and J ends lost 4 bases and 13 bases, in that order; junction bases with no gene match: 15. The CDR3 length is 15 residues. The germline V gene encodes CDR1 MDHEN and CDR2 SYDVKM. The CDR3 DNA is TGTGCCAGCAGTTCCATCGGGACAGACCCTTTAGGACTGTTTTTT. It is translated as CASSSIGTDPLGLFF.

The V and J genes are TRBV28 and TRBJ1-1; TRBD1 matches at 10 bases. Per the germline V gene, CDR1 is MDHEN and CDR2 is SYDVKM. This CDR3 has 15 amino acids. V shed 5 bases, J shed 6 bases, and the junction held 9 bases outside the gene matches. The CDR3 DNA reads as TGTGCCAGCAGTCCCCGACAGGGGGCGCGTTCTGAAGCTTTCTTT. It is translated as CASSPRQGARSEAFF.

In this sample, this clonotype turned up many times. The chain joins TRBV11-2 to TRBJ2-7; D remains unclear. The ends were cut back, 0 bases at V and 5 bases at J, with 14 bases in the middle. The CDR3 runs 15 residues. CDR1 is SGHAT and CDR2 is FQNNGV in the germline V gene. For the CDR3, the DNA is TGTGCCAGCAGCTTAGATTATGTCCACCCTAACGAGCAGTACTTC. Amino acids: CASSLDYVHPNEQYF.

This clonotype was observed at least ten times. This chain uses TRBV7-9 with TRBJ2-1; maybe TRBD1 (6 bases). The CDR3 runs to 14 residues. V dropped 8 bases and J dropped 5 bases, with 16 bases sitting between them. CDR1 SEHNR and CDR2 FQNEAQ come from the germline V gene (reference sequence). CDR3 in amino acids: CASPLVQGNNEQFF. CDR3 sequence (DNA): TGTGCCAGCCCGCTAGTACAGGGCAACAATGAGCAGTTCTTC.

As to this clonotype: A much larger clone lies a single base off, so this may be a read error. The chain is built from TRBV7-9 and TRBJ2-7, with 9 positions matching TRBD1. Germline V gives CDR1 SEHNR, CDR2 FQNEAQ (reference sequence). V shed 5 bases and J 6 bases; nucleotides not matched to a gene: 14. The CDR3 runs 16 residues. Written as DNA, the CDR3 is TGTGCCAGCAGCATGAGGATACCGGGACAGGGTCCCGAGCAGTACTTC. This codes for CASSMRIPGQGPEQYF.

This clonotype came up a few times. The rearrangement uses TRBV28 and TRBJ2-6; weak D call: TRBD2 (5 bases). CDR1 and CDR2 from the germline V gene are MDHEN and SYDVKM. The CDR3 has 15 amino acids. Trimming removed 5 bases from V and 0 bases from J, with 8 bases in between. The CDR3 reads CASSRDSSGANVLTF. CDR3 in DNA: TGTGCCAGCAGTCGGGATTCCTCTGGGGCCAACGTCCTGACTTTC.

The table lists this clonotype with many counts. The chain is built from TRBV11-2 and TRBJ2-3; the D is unclear. Between the trimmed V and J ends, which lost 5 bases and 4 bases, there was a span of 7 bases. The CDR3 has 12 residues. Germline CDR1 SGHAT, CDR2 FQNNGV. CDR3 sequence: CASSRRADTQYF. In DNA form, the CDR3 reads TGTGCCAGCAGCCGACGCGCAGATACGCAGTATTTT.

This clonotype was seen more than once but under ten times. This chain uses TRBV5-5 with TRBJ2-2; no reliable D call. This CDR3 spans 15 amino acids. Germline V gene data show CDR1 as SGHKS and CDR2 as YYEKEE (reference sequence). V lost 0 bases and J lost 1, with 7 bases in between. The DNA of the CDR3 is TGTGCCAGCAGCTTGGTTGGAGAGAACACCGGGGAGCTGTTTTTT. Translating gives CASSLVGENTGELFF.

This clonotype occurred a few times. One end of the junction varies from germline; a read error may be responsible. CDR3 amino acids: CASTAVDFADTQYF. In DNA form, the CDR3 reads TGCGCAAGCACCGCAGTAGATTTCGCAGATACGCAGTATTTT. This chain uses TRBV5-1 with TRBJ2-3; D not certain. Germline V gene sequence: CDR1 SGHRS, CDR2 YFSETQ. There are 14 residues in the CDR3.

This clonotype was detected ten times or more. The chain recombines TRBV18 with TRBJ1-5; 8 bases line up with TRBD1. Germline lookup yields CDR1 KGHSH and CDR2 LQKENI. Trimming at V came to 1 base and at J to 6 bases, leaving 5 bases not matched to a gene. The CDR3 has 15 amino acids. CDR3 loop: CASSPQDRDSQPQHF. The CDR3 DNA reads as TGTGCCAGCTCACCACAGGACAGGGATAGTCAGCCCCAGCATTTT.

The chain carries TRBV27 and TRBJ2-7; 11 positions agree with TRBD2. V gave up 5 bases and J gave up 0 bases; unmatched junction bases: 6. Germline CDR1 MNHEY, CDR2 SMNVEV (reference sequence). The CDR3 is made up of 16 amino acids. CDR3 DNA sequence: TGTGCCAGCAGTCTGGCTAGCGGGAGGAACTCCTACGAGCAGTACTTC. This gives the protein CASSLASGRNSYEQYF.

The gene calls are TRBV6-2 or TRBV6-3 and TRBJ2-3, with a possible D match to TRBD2 (6 bases). V lost 2 bases and J 1 base, leaving 16 bases between the germline ends. This CDR3 is 17 amino acids long. The germline CDR1 and CDR2 sequences are MNHEY and SVGEGT. The CDR3 DNA follows: TGTGCCAGCAGTTACACCGCGACTAGGAGTGGCACAGATACGCAGTATTTT. It is translated as CASSYTATRSGTDTQYF.